These T cell receptor beta chains were read from a single sample in a study of cytomegalovirus exposure and HLA in healthy donors. Assay used: immunoSEQ multiplex PCR; TCRdb lists only in-frame clones, some missing. The table shows approximately 100,000 clones, with 81% occurring only once. The sample was PBMCs. These receptors all come from a young woman in good health and CMV-seronegative. Both conserved end residues are part of each CDR3. D genes are given only for firm matches. Size is stated for part of the rows, as once, few or many counts, or as a class when the clone is expanded.

d_call j_call v_call clone_size cdr3_aa cdr3_nt
TRBD1 TRBJ2-1 TRBV27 NA CASSPGTGGYNEQFF TGTGCCAGCAGTCCCGGGACAGGGGGCTACAATGAGCAGTTCTTC
NA TRBJ1-4 TRBV18 NA CASSLEGRPNEKLFF TGTGCCAGCTCCCTGGAGGGGAGACCTAATGAAAAACTGTTTTTT
NA TRBJ1-1 TRBV14 few CASSHTGTINTEAFF TGTGCCAGCAGCCACACAGGGACGATTAACACTGAAGCTTTCTTT
NA TRBJ1-2 TRBV7-9 few CASSLGINGRSYGYTF TGTGCCAGCAGCTTGGGGATCAATGGGAGATCCTATGGCTACACCTTC
NA TRBJ2-5 TRBV5-1 NA CASSPDSPQETQYF TGCGCCAGCAGCCCGGACAGTCCCCAAGAGACCCAGTACTTC
NA TRBJ2-7 TRBV6-1 NA CASTRQETYEQYF TGTGCCAGCACCAGACAGGAGACCTACGAGCAGTACTTC
NA TRBJ1-1 TRBV6-1 NA CASSEVLVGGNTEAFF TGTGCCAGCAGTGAAGTATTAGTGGGAGGGAACACTGAAGCTTTCTTT
NA TRBJ1-6 TRBV7-2 NA CASSRSPRGNNSPLHF TGTGCCAGCAGCCGTAGTCCCCGAGGCAATAATTCACCCCTCCACTTT
NA TRBJ1-1 TRBV9 NA CASSPRRGGNTEAFF TGTGCCAGCAGCCCCCGGAGGGGCGGGAACACTGAAGCTTTCTTT
NA TRBJ1-1 TRBV28 NA CASQQSLNTEAFF TGTGCCAGCCAACAGAGCTTAAACACTGAAGCTTTCTTT
NA TRBJ2-7 TRBV4-3 NA CASSQDWTTYEQYF TGCGCCAGCAGCCAAGATTGGACTACCTACGAGCAGTACTTC
TRBD1 TRBJ1-2 TRBV7-9 NA CASSPETGLSLGGYGYTF TGTGCCAGCAGCCCCGAGACAGGGCTTTCTCTAGGAGGGTATGGCTACACCTTC
TRBD2 TRBJ2-3 TRBV25-1 NA CASRSGRAKSSTDTQYF TGTGCCAGCAGAAGCGGGAGGGCCAAATCCAGCACAGATACGCAGTATTTT
TRBD2 TRBJ2-2 TRBV27 NA CASTTGGLASNTGELFF TGTGCCAGCACCACCGGGGGACTAGCCTCGAACACCGGGGAGCTGTTTTTT
TRBD2 TRBJ2-5 TRBV27 NA CASSLWGGRQETQYF TGTGCCAGCAGTTTATGGGGCGGGAGGCAAGAGACCCAGTACTTC
NA TRBJ1-5 TRBV30 NA CAWSVGGAGNQPQHF TGTGCCTGGAGTGTCGGAGGGGCAGGCAATCAGCCCCAGCATTTT
TRBD1 TRBJ2-7 TRBV12-5 few CASGTKARQGPHEQYF TGTGCTAGTGGTACTAAAGCCCGACAGGGCCCCCACGAGCAGTACTTC
TRBD1 TRBJ1-2 TRBV6-5 NA CASSLGQGLGYTF TGTGCCAGCAGTCTCGGACAGGGTCTGGGCTACACCTTC
TRBD2 TRBJ2-6 TRBV9 NA CASSVELGGSGANVLTF TGTGCCAGCAGCGTAGAGTTGGGAGGGTCCGGGGCCAACGTCCTGACTTTC
TRBD2 TRBJ2-3 TRBV6-1 once CASTRTRGDTQYF TGTGCCAGCACCCGGACTAGAGGAGATACGCAGTATTTT
TRBD1 TRBJ1-3 TRBV7-9 NA CASSFPPRGYTGNTIYF TGTGCCAGCAGCTTTCCACCCAGGGGGTATACTGGAAACACCATATATTTT
NA TRBJ2-7 TRBV4-3 NA CASSQFGGPYEQYF TGCGCCAGCAGCCAATTTGGCGGGCCCTACGAGCAGTACTTC
NA TRBJ2-1 TRBV4-3 NA CASSQIGRLPYNEQFF TGCGCCAGCAGCCAAATTGGTAGACTTCCATACAATGAGCAGTTCTTC
NA TRBJ1-2 TRBV27 NA CASSLLYRPNHGYTF TGTGCCAGCAGTTTATTGTACAGGCCCAATCATGGCTACACCTTC
TRBD1 TRBJ2-5 TRBV7-8 NA CASSGTEQETQYF TGTGCCAGCAGCGGGACAGAGCAAGAGACCCAGTACTTC
NA TRBJ1-6 TRBV9 NA CASTGGRSSYNSPLHF TGTGCCAGCACTGGAGGGAGGAGCTCCTATAATTCACCCCTCCACTTT
TRBD2 TRBJ2-1 TRBV2 NA CASSEWLAGVAEQFF TGTGCCAGCAGTGAGTGGCTAGCGGGAGTTGCTGAGCAGTTCTTC
TRBD1 TRBJ1-2 TRBV5-4 NA CASSVPTGGNYGYTF TGTGCCAGCAGCGTGCCGACAGGGGGAAACTATGGCTACACCTTC
TRBD2 TRBJ2-7 TRBV27 NA CASSPEGLASYEQYF TGTGCCAGCAGTCCAGAGGGACTAGCGAGCTACGAGCAGTACTTC
NA TRBJ1-1 TRBV28 NA CASSPDGLGAHTEAFF TGTGCCAGCAGTCCCGACGGTTTGGGGGCGCACACTGAAGCTTTCTTT
TRBD1 TRBJ2-7 TRBV5-6 few CASSLAGTGSVYEQYF TGTGCCAGCAGCTTAGCCGGGACAGGGAGCGTCTACGAGCAGTACTTC